This T cell receptor beta chain came from a study of T cell responses to AZD1222 COVID-19 vaccine. General observations from the study: At baseline, seropositivity was found in only a handful of AZD1222 recipients. Repertoires were obtained solely post-peak T cell response.

Regarding this clone: Its antigen is not known.

The data were produced by immunoSEQ multiplex PCR, yet TCRdb's version contains in-frame clones alone and is incomplete. The sample shows tens of thousands of clones, over 80% of them seen only once. The sample consisted of peripheral blood, taken on day 0 of AZD1222 vaccination. This sequence originates from an adult in good health.

Written as DNA, the CDR3 is TGTGCCAGCAGCTTAAGCGCGAATCAGCCCCAGCATTTT. The encoded protein is CASSLSANQPQHF. The rearrangement links TRBV7-9 to TRBJ1-5; D is undetermined. Germline V gene data show CDR1 as SEHNR and CDR2 as FQNEAQ (reference sequence). This CDR3 spans 13 amino acids. Trimming removed 2 bases from V and 4 bases from J, with 6 bases in between.